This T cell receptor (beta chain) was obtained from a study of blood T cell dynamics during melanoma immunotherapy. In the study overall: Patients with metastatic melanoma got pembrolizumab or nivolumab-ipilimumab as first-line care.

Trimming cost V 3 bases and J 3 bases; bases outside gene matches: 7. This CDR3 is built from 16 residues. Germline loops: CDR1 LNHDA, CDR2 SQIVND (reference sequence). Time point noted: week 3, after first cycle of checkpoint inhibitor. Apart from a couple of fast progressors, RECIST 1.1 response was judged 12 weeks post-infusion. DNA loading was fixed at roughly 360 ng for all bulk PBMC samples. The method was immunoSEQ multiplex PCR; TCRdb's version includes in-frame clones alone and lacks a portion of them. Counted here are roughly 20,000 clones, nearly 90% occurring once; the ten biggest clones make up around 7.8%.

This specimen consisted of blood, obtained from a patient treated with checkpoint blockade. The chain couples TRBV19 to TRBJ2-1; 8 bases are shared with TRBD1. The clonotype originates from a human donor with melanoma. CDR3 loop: CASSIFQGQGYNEQFF. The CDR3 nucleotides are TGTGCCAGTAGTATCTTCCAAGGACAGGGCTACAATGAGCAGTTCTTC.